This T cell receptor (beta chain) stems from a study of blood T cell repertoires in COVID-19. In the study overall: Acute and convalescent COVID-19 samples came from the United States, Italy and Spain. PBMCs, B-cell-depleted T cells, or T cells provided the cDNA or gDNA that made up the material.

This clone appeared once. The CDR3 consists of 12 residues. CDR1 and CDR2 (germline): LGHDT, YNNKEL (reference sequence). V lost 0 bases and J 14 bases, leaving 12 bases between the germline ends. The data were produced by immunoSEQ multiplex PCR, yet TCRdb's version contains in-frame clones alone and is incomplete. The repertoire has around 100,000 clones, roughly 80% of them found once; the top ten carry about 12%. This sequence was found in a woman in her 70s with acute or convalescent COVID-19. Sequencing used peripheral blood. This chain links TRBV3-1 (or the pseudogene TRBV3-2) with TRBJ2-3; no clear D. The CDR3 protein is CASSQDLPSVYF. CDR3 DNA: TGTGCCAGCAGCCAAGATCTCCCATCAGTGTATTTT.